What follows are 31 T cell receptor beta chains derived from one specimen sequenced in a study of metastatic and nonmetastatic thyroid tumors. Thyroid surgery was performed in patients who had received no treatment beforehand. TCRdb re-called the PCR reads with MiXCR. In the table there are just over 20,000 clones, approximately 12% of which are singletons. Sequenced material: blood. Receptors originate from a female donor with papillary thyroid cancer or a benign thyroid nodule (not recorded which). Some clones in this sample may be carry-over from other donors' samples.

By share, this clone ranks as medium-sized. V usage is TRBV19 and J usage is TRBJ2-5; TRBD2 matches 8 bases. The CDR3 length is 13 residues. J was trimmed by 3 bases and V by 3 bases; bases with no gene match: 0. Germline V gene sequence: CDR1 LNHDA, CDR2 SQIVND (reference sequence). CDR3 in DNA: TGTGCCAGTAGTATGGGACTAGAAGAGACCCAGTACTTC. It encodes CASSMGLEETQYF.

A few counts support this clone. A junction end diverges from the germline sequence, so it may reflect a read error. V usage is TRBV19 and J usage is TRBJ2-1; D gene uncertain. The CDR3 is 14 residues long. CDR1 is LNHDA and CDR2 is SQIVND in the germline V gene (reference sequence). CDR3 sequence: CASRDGAGPNKQFF. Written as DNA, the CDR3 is TGTGCCAGTAGGGACGGAGCAGGTCCCAATAAGCAGTTCTTC.

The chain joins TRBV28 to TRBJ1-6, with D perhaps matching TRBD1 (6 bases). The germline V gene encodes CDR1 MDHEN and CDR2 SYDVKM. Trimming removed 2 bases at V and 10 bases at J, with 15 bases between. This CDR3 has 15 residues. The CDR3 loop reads CASSLPQGFGSPLHF. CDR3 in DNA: TGTGCCAGCAGTTTACCCCAGGGGTTCGGATCACCCCTCCACTTT.

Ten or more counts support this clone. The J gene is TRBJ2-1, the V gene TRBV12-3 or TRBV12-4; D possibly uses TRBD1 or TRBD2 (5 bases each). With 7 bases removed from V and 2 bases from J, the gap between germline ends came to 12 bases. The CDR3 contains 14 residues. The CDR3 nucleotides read TGTGCCAGCACCTATGGGGGAACCTACAATGAGCAGTTCTTC. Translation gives CASTYGGTYNEQFF.

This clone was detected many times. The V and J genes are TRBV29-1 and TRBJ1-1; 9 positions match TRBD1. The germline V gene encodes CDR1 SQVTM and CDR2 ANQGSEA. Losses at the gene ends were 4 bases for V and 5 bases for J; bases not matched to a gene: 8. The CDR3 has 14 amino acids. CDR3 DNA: TGCAGCGTTGGGGTACAGGGGGCAGGTACTGAAGCTTTCTTT. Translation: CSVGVQGAGTEAFF.

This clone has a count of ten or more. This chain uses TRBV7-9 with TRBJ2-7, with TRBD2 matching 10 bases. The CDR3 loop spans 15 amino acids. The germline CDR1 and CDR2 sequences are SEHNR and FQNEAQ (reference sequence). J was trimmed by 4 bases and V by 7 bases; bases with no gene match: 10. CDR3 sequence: CASTRAGGGSYEQYF. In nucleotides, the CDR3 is TGTGCCAGCACCCGAGCGGGGGGGGGATCATACGAGCAGTACTTC.

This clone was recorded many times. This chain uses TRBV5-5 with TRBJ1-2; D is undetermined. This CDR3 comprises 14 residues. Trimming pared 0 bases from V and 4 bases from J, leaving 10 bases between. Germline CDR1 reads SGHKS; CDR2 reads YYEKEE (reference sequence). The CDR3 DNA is TGTGCCAGCAGCTTGGAGGGAGAAGGCTATGGCTACACCTTC. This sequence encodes CASSLEGEGYGYTF.

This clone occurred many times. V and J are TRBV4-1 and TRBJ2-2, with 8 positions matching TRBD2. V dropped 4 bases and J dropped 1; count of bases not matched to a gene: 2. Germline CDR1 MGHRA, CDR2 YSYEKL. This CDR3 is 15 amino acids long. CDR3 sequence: CASSPSGRNTGELFF. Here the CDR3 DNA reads TGCGCCAGCAGCCCCAGCGGGAGGAACACCGGGGAGCTGTTTTTT.

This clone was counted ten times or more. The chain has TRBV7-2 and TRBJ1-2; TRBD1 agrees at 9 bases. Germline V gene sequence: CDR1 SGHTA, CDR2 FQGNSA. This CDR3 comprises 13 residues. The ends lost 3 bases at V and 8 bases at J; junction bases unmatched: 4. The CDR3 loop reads CASSFGTGNGYTF. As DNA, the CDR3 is TGTGCCAGCAGCTTCGGGACAGGGAACGGCTACACCTTC.

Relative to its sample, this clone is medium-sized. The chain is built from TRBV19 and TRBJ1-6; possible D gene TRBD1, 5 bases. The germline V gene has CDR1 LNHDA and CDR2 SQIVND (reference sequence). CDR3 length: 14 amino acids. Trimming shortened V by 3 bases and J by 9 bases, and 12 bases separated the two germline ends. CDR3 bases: TGTGCCAGTAGTATCGGGGGGACCGGTTCACCCCTCCACTTT. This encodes CASSIGGTGSPLHF.

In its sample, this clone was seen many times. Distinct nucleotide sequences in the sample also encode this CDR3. The CDR3 region is CSARESGKLHEQYF. The CDR3 DNA follows: TGCAGTGCTAGAGAATCGGGGAAGCTCCACGAGCAGTACTTC. The gene calls are TRBV20-1 and TRBJ2-7; D may be TRBD2 (5 bases). V was trimmed by 0 bases and J by 5 bases, leaving 14 bases between them. CDR3 size: 14 residues. From germline, CDR1 is DFQATT and CDR2 SNEGSKA (reference sequence).

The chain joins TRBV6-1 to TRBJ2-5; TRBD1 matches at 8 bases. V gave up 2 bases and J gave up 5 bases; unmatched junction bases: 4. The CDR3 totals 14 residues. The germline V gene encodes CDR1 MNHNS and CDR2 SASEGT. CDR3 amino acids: CASSESGGAETQYF. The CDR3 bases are TGTGCCAGCAGTGAATCAGGGGGCGCGGAGACCCAGTACTTC.

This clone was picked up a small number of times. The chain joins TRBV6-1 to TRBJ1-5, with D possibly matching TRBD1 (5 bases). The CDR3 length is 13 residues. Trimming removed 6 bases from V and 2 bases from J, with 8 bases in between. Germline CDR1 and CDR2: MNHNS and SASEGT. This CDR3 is CASRLGGNQPQHF. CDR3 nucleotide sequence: TGTGCCAGCAGGCTGGGGGGCAATCAGCCCCAGCATTTT.

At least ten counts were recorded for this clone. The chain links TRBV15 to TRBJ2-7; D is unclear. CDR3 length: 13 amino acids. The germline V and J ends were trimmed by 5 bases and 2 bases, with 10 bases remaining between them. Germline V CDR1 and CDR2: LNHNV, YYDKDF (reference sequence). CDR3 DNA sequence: TGTGCCACCAGCCGTGGCGGCCCCTACGAGCAGTACTTC. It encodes CATSRGGPYEQYF.

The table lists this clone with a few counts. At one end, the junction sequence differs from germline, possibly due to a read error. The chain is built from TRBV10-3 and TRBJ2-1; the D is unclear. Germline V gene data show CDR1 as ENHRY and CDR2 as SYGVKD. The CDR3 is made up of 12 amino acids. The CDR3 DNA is TGTGCCATCAGGGGCCTGAACAATGAGCGGTTCTTC. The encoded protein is CAIRGLNNERFF.

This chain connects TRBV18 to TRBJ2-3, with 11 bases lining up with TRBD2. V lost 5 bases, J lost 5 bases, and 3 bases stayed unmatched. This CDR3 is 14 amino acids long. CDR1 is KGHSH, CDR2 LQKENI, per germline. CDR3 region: CASSSGTSGDTQYF. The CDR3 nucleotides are TGTGCCAGCTCATCCGGGACTAGCGGAGATACGCAGTATTTT.

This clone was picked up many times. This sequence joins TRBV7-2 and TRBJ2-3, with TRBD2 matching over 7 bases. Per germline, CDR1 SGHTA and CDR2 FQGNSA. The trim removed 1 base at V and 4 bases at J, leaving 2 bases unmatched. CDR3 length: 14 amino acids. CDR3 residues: CASSLVGGSDTQYF. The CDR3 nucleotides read TGTGCCAGCAGCTTAGTCGGGGGGTCAGATACGCAGTATTTT.

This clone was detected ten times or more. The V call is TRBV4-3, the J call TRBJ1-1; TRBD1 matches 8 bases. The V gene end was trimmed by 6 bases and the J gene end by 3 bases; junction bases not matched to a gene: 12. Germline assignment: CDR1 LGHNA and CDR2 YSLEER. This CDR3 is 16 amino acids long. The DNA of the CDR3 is TGCGCCAGCAGGGCGGATTGGACAGGGTTTGACACTGAAGCTTTCTTT. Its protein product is CASRADWTGFDTEAFF.

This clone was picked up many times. CDR3: CASSLEGGPSGRYNEQFF. CDR3 nucleotide sequence: TGTGCCAGCAGCTTAGAGGGAGGCCCTAGCGGGAGGTACAATGAGCAGTTCTTC. V and J are TRBV13 and TRBJ2-1; TRBD2 matches 11 bases. Germline lookup yields CDR1 PRHDT and CDR2 FYEKMQ (reference sequence). The V segment lost 1 base and the J segment 4 bases; nucleotides outside the gene matches: 9. The CDR3 is 18 amino acids.

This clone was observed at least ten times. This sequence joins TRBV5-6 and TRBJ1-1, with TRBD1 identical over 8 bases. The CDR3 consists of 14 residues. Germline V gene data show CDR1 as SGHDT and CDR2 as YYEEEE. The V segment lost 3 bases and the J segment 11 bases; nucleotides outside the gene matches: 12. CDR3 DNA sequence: TGTGCCAGCAGCTCCGGACAGGGAGTATTGGATGCTTTCTTT. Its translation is CASSSGQGVLDAFF.

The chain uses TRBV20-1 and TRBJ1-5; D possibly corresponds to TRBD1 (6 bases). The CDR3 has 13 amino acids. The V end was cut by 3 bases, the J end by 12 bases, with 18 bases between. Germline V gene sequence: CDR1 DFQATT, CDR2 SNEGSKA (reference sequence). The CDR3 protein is CSARARIQGNQHF. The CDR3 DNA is TGCAGTGCTAGGGCAAGGATCCAGGGGAACCAGCATTTT.

The CDR3: CASQGIGKVGTIYF. The DNA of the CDR3 is TGTGCCAGCCAAGGTATAGGGAAGGTTGGCACCATATATTTT. The chain employs TRBV12-3 or TRBV12-4 and TRBJ1-3; D is unclear. The V gene lost 8 bases and the J gene lost 9 bases, with 20 bases spanning the gap. The CDR3 has 14 residues.

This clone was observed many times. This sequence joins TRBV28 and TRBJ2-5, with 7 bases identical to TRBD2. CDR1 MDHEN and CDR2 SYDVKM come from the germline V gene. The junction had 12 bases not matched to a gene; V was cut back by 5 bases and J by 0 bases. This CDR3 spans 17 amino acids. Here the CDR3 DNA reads TGTGCCAGCAGTCCGGTTGTGGGGGGGTTGTACCAAGAGACCCAGTACTTC. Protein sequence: CASSPVVGGLYQETQYF.

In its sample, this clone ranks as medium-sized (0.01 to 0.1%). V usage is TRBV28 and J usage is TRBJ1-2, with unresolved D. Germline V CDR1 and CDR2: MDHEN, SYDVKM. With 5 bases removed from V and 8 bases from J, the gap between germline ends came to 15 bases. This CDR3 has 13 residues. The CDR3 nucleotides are TGTGCCAGCAGTCCCTTGACCATGCGGGGCTACACCTTC. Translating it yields CASSPLTMRGYTF.

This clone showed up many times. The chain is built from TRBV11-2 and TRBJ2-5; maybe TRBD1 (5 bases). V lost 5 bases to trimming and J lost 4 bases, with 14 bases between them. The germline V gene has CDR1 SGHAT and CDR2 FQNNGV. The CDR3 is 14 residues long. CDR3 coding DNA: TGTGCCAGCAGCCCGAAGGGGCCGATAGAGACCCAGTACTTC. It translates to CASSPKGPIETQYF.

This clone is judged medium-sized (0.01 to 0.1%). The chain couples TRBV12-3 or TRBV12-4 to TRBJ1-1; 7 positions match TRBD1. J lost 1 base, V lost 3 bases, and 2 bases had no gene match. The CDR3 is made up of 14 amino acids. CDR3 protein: CASSFGTENTEAFF. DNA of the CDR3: TGTGCCAGCAGTTTCGGGACAGAGAACACTGAAGCTTTCTTT.

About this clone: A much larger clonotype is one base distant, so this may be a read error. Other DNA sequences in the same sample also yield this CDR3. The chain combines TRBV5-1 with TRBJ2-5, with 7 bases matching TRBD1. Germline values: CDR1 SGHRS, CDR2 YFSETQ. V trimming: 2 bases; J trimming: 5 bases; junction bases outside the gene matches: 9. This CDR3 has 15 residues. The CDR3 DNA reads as TGCGCCAGCAGCTTCGCCGGACAGGTCCGGGAGACCCAGTACTTC. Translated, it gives CASSFAGQVRETQYF.

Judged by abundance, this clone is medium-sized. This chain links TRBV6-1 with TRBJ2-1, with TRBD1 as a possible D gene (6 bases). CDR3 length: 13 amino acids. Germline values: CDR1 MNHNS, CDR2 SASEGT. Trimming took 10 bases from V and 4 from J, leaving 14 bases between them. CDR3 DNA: TGTGCCACAACAGGGACCTGGTACAATGAGCAGTTCTTC. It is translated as CATTGTWYNEQFF.

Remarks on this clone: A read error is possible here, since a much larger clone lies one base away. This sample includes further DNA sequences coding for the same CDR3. This CDR3 is CASSSTGGPGGYTF. CDR3 nucleotides: TGTGCCAGCAGCTCAACAGGTGGCCCGGGTGGCTACACCTTC. The rearrangement uses TRBV5-4 and TRBJ1-2, with D tentatively TRBD1 (5 bases). V gave up 3 bases and J gave up 7 bases, with 16 bases separating them. The V gene's germline CDR1 is SGHNT and CDR2 YYREEE (reference sequence). The CDR3 runs 14 residues.

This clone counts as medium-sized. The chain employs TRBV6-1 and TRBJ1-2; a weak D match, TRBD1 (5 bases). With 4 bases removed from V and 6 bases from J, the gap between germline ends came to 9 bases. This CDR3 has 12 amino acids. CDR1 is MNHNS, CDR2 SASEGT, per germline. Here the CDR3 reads CASSGQTDGYTF. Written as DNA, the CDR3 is TGTGCCAGCAGTGGACAGACGGATGGCTACACCTTC.

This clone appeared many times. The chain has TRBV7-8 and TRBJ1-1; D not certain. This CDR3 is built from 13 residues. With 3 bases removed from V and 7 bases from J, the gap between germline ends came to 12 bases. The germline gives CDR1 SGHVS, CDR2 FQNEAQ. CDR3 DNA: TGTGCCAGCAGCTTCTCTACAGTAGATGAAGCTTTCTTT. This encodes CASSFSTVDEAFF. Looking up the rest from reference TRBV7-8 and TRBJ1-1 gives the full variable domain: GAGVSQSPRYKVAKRGQDVALRCDPISGHVSLFWYQQALGQGPEFLTYFQNEAQLDKSGLPSDRFFAERPEGSVSTLKIQRTQQEDSAVYLCASSFSTVDEAFFGQGTRLTVV.